This T cell receptor (beta chain) originates from a study of blood T cell repertoires in COVID-19. Across the whole study: Both acute and convalescent COVID-19 samples were obtained from the United States, Italy and Spain. PBMCs, B-cell-depleted T cells, or T cells were the source of the cDNA or gDNA that made up the material.

The table lists this clone with a few counts. The CDR3 is made up of 16 amino acids. V was cut by 0 bases and J by 5 bases, with 14 bases left in between. The germline V gene encodes CDR1 MGHRA and CDR2 YSYEKL. As processed by the authors: Estimated nucleated cell counts came from reference gene primer amplification. This table comes from immunoSEQ multiplex PCR, and its TCRdb copy is limited to in-frame clones, with some not included. V, J and clone size are those of that table, while D and trimming were read from the DNA. The sample has some 58,000 clones, around 93% seen once. The sequenced material came from peripheral blood. The receptor comes from a man in his fifties with active COVID-19. The rearrangement links TRBV4-1 to TRBJ1-5; maybe TRBD1 (5 bases). As DNA, the CDR3 is TGCGCCAGCAGCCAAGATTTGGGGAGGGGTTATCAGCCCCAGCATTTT. Its translation is CASSQDLGRGYQPQHF.